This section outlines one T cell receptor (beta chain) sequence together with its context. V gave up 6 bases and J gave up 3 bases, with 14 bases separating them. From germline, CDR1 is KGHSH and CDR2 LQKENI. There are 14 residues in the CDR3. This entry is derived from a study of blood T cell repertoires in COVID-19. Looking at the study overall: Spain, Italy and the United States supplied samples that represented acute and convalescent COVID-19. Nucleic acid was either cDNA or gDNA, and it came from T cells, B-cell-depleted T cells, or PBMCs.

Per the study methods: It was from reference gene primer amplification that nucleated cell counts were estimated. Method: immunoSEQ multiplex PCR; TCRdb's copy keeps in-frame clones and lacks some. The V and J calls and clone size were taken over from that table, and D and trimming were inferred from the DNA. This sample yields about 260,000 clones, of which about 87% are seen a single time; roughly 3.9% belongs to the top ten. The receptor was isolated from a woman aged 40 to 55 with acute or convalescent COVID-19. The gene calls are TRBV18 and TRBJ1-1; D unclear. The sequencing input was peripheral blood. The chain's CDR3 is CASSDPRADTEAFF. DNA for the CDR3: TGTGCCAGCTCCGACCCGAGGGCGGACACTGAAGCTTTCTTT.